What follows is one T cell receptor beta chain and its context. Antigen specificity is unknown. The sample belongs to a study of T cell repertoires in cytomegalovirus infection. Background on the study: A matching HLA type, together with CMV infection, was signaled by public TCR beta signatures.

General observations from the study: The response measured ex vivo was dominated by TCR beta clonotypes (HLA-C-restricted and CMV-specific). There were carriers of CMV plus the relevant HLA, and cumulative public TCR beta family frequency identified them.

TCRdb redid the calling of the reads with MiXCR, one entry per CDR3 protein. This table holds around 300,000 distinct CDR3 sequences, 20% to 25% found once. The source material was cultured PBMCs, sampled from culture after CMV antigen stimulation. The clonotype comes from a human donor in good health (CMV status not recorded). Some clones in this sample may be carry-over from other donors' samples.

CDR3: CASSLERTGITGELFF. The CDR3 coding sequence is TGTGCCAGCAGCTTAGAGCGGACAGGGATCACCGGGGAGCTGTTTTTT. The chain recombines TRBV7-6 with TRBJ2-2; 8 bases are a match to TRBD1. Germline V lookup: CDR1 SGHVS, CDR2 FNYEAQ. The CDR3 runs to 16 residues. The junction had 5 bases not matched to a gene; V was cut back by 1 base and J by 4 bases.